The 31 T cell receptor beta chains below all came from one sample that was sequenced in a study of cytomegalovirus exposure and HLA in healthy donors (dated by TCRdb to the late 2010s). Libraries were constructed by the immunoSEQ multiplex PCR assay. For the multiplex PCR, a mixture combining 60 forward primers for TCR Vbeta segments and 13 reverse primers for TCR Jbeta segments was used. Drawn from immuneACCESS, this table holds only the in-frame rearrangements with V and J called that TCRdb kept. Clones are partly lost; checked studies trace under half to an unresolved V gene and leave the rest unexplained. The sample table shows some 120,000 clones, and roughly 69% are seen once. The ten biggest clones cover nearly 9.5% of the sample. Material: PBMCs. Receptors originate from a woman in her forties in good health and CMV-seropositive.

V and J are TRBV5-4 and TRBJ2-7; 9 positions match TRBD2. V gave up 5 bases and J gave up 5 bases; unmatched junction bases: 14. The CDR3 is 16 amino acids. The germline V gene has CDR1 SGHNT and CDR2 YYREEE (reference sequence). The CDR3 loop reads CASRPYLAGLMNEQYF. The CDR3, as DNA: TGTGCCAGCAGGCCGTATCTAGCGGGACTAATGAACGAGCAGTACTTC.

The chain carries TRBV5-4 and TRBJ2-1, with TRBD2 identical over 11 bases. Trimming at V came to 0 bases and at J to 6 bases, leaving 11 bases not matched to a gene. The V gene's germline CDR1 is SGHNT and CDR2 YYREEE (reference sequence). This CDR3 contains 18 residues. CDR3 residues: CASSLGLAGIPTVNEQFF. DNA of the CDR3: TGTGCCAGCAGCTTGGGACTAGCGGGAATACCCACCGTCAATGAGCAGTTCTTC.

The gene calls are TRBV9 and TRBJ1-2, with 8 positions matching TRBD1. The CDR3 runs to 15 residues. From germline, CDR1 is SGDLS and CDR2 YYNGEE. V shed 0 bases, J shed 3 bases, and the junction held 4 bases outside the gene matches. The CDR3 spells CASSVDRGGDYGYTF. In DNA, the CDR3 is TGTGCCAGCAGCGTAGACAGGGGGGGTGACTATGGCTACACCTTC.

This chain connects TRBV27 to TRBJ2-7; 7 bases are shared with TRBD1. The CDR3 is 14 residues long. V lost 2 bases and J lost 2; bases outside the gene matches: 3. Germline lookup yields CDR1 MNHEY and CDR2 SMNVEV (reference sequence). This CDR3 reads CASSLGQGAYEQYF. The CDR3 DNA follows: TGTGCCAGCAGTTTAGGGCAGGGGGCCTACGAGCAGTACTTC.

CDR3 in DNA: TGCAGCGTTGGTGGGGAACAGGAGCCCTACGAGCAGTACTTC. Translation: CSVGGEQEPYEQYF. The chain recombines TRBV29-1 with TRBJ2-7, with D perhaps matching TRBD1 (5 bases). The CDR3 loop spans 14 amino acids. The V and J ends lost 4 bases and 2 bases respectively, with 15 bases between them. Looked up from germline, CDR1 is SQVTM and CDR2 is ANQGSEA.

With regard to this clone: At one end the junction does not follow the germline gene, possibly because of a read error. V usage is TRBV7-8 and J usage is TRBJ2-2; no firm D call. The CDR3 is 12 amino acids. Germline CDR1 is SGHVS and CDR2 is FQNEAQ. CDR3 coding DNA: TGTGCCAGCATCCTTAACACGGGGGAGCTGTTTTTT. Translating gives CASILNTGELFF.

This chain joins TRBV10-3 and TRBJ2-2; TRBD2 matches at 11 bases. The germline gives CDR1 ENHRY, CDR2 SYGVKD. The CDR3 sequence is 16 residues long. Trimming took 4 bases from V and 1 from J; bases not matched to a gene: 2. In nucleotides, the CDR3 is TGTGCCATCAGTGCAACTAGCGGGGGGAACACCGGGGAGCTGTTTTTT. Translated, it gives CAISATSGGNTGELFF.

The rearrangement links TRBV13 to TRBJ1-5, with 10 bases lining up with TRBD1. Germline V gene lookup returns CDR1 PRHDT and CDR2 FYEKMQ (reference sequence). V gave up 5 bases and J gave up 7 bases; unmatched junction bases: 8. CDR3 size: 15 residues. The CDR3 is CASSQDRGVGQPQHF. The CDR3 bases are TGTGCCAGCAGCCAGGACAGGGGGGTTGGACAGCCCCAGCATTTT.

The genes are TRBV7-9 and TRBJ2-1; possible D gene TRBD1, 5 bases. Germline assignment: CDR1 SEHNR and CDR2 FQNEAQ (reference sequence). V shed 4 bases and J shed 7 bases, with 20 bases lying between them. The CDR3 loop spans 16 amino acids. The CDR3 is CASSSGPSGARNEQFF. In DNA, the CDR3 is TGTGCCAGCAGCTCTGGGCCTAGTGGGGCACGAAATGAGCAGTTCTTC.

The genes are TRBV28 and TRBJ1-5, with D unclear. There are 14 residues in the CDR3. CDR1 and CDR2 (germline): MDHEN, SYDVKM. Deletions cut 3 bases from V and 4 bases from J, with 10 bases between. The CDR3 DNA follows: TGTGCCAGCAGTTTCAGAGAGGCGAATCAGCCCCAGCATTTT. This sequence encodes CASSFREANQPQHF. Full variable domain (missing parts from reference TRBV28 and TRBJ1-5): DVKVTQSSRYLVKRTGEKVFLECVQDMDHENMFWYRQDPGLGLRLIYFSYDVKMKEKGDIPEGYSVSREKKERFSLILESASTNQTSMYLCASSFREANQPQHFGDGTRLSIL.

The V call is TRBV19, the J call TRBJ2-1, with TRBD1 matching 10 bases. The CDR3 loop spans 15 amino acids. Per germline, CDR1 LNHDA and CDR2 SQIVND (reference sequence). J gave up 6 bases and V 7 bases, and 9 bases lay outside the gene matches. The CDR3 region is CASMTTGGSVNEQFF. DNA for the CDR3: TGTGCCAGTATGACGACAGGGGGCTCGGTCAATGAGCAGTTCTTC.

The V gene is TRBV18, the J gene TRBJ1-2, with a tentative D call TRBD1 (5 bases). The V and J ends lost 3 bases and 6 bases respectively, with 11 bases between them. The germline CDR1 and CDR2 sequences are KGHSH and LQKENI. The length of the CDR3 is 13 residues. The CDR3: CASSPPGTHGYTF. Here the CDR3 DNA reads TGTGCCAGCTCACCGCCCGGGACTCATGGCTACACCTTC.

This clone appeared a few times. The J gene is TRBJ1-1, the V gene TRBV18, with 9 positions matching TRBD1. Per the germline V gene, CDR1 is KGHSH and CDR2 is LQKENI. V gave up 3 bases and J gave up 7 bases; unmatched junction bases: 9. This CDR3 is 15 amino acids long. In DNA form, the CDR3 reads TGTGCCAGCTCACCCAACACAGGGGGCTCAGTTGAAGCTTTCTTT. Translated: CASSPNTGGSVEAFF.

The rearrangement links TRBV29-1 to TRBJ2-1; 13 positions agree with TRBD2. Germline loops: CDR1 SQVTM, CDR2 ANQGSEA. V shed 8 bases, J shed 7 bases, and the junction held 5 bases outside the gene matches. This CDR3 is 13 amino acids long. The CDR3 loop reads CSQLAGGRNEQFF. CDR3 sequence (DNA): TGCAGCCAACTAGCGGGAGGGCGAAATGAGCAGTTCTTC.

This clone has a handful of counts. The chain is built from TRBV6-5 and TRBJ1-2, with D tentatively TRBD1 (5 bases). Germline V CDR1 and CDR2: MNHEY, SVGAGI. V lost 11 bases, J lost 2 bases, and 15 bases lay in between. The CDR3 has 13 amino acids. CDR3 residues: CACRRGPNYGYTF. The CDR3 DNA reads as TGTGCCTGCCGGAGGGGCCCGAACTATGGCTACACCTTC.

The rearrangement links TRBV6-1 to TRBJ2-3; maybe TRBD2 (6 bases). CDR1 MNHNS and CDR2 SASEGT come from the germline V gene. V dropped 2 bases and J dropped 5 bases, with 8 bases sitting between them. The CDR3 runs to 13 residues. The CDR3 loop is CASSEMGGDTQYF. The CDR3 region has the DNA TGTGCCAGCAGTGAAATGGGGGGAGATACGCAGTATTTT.

The gene calls are TRBV27 and TRBJ2-1, with 9 bases identical to TRBD2. This CDR3 is built from 15 residues. In germline, CDR1 is MNHEY, CDR2 SMNVEV (reference sequence). The junction had 10 bases not matched to a gene; V was cut back by 9 bases and J by 4 bases. The CDR3 DNA follows: TGTGCCAGTAACAGCGGGACTAGCATATACAATGAGCAGTTCTTC. Its protein product is CASNSGTSIYNEQFF.

The chain carries TRBV15 and TRBJ1-4, with a weak D call TRBD1 (5 bases). The CDR3 loop spans 15 amino acids. The germline V and J ends were trimmed by 0 bases and 4 bases, with 9 bases remaining between them. Germline V gene sequence: CDR1 LNHNV, CDR2 YYDKDF (reference sequence). This CDR3 reads CATSREYDSNEKLFF. The DNA for the CDR3 is TGTGCCACCAGCAGAGAGTATGACAGTAATGAAAAACTGTTTTTT.

CDR3 amino acids: CASSWVAEPYEQYF. The CDR3 coding sequence is TGTGCCAGCAGTTGGGTAGCGGAACCCTACGAGCAGTACTTC. This chain links TRBV28 with TRBJ2-7, with a tentative D call TRBD2 (6 bases). Trimming removed 4 bases at V and 2 bases at J, with 12 bases between. CDR1 is MDHEN and CDR2 is SYDVKM in the germline V gene. This CDR3 comprises 14 residues.

This clone appeared a few times. The rearrangement joins TRBV4-1 to TRBJ2-7, with unresolved D. CDR3 length equals 15 residues. V was shortened by 0 bases and J by 1 base, with 10 bases between the two germline ends. Looked up from germline, CDR1 is MGHRA and CDR2 is YSYEKL. In nucleotides, the CDR3 is TGCGCCAGCAGCCAAGATCTGAGAATATCCTACGAGCAGTACTTC. Translated, it gives CASSQDLRISYEQYF.

The gene calls are TRBV5-8 and TRBJ2-7; 11 bases map to TRBD2. This CDR3 has 17 amino acids. Germline loops: CDR1 SGHTS, CDR2 YDEGEE. With 4 bases clipped from V and 2 bases from J, the junction kept 11 bases outside the gene matches. The CDR3 DNA is TGTGCCAGCAGCCCCGGGAACATAGCGGGAGGGCCCTACGAGCAGTACTTC. Translation gives CASSPGNIAGGPYEQYF.

J is TRBJ1-1 and V is TRBV5-1; D unclear. Germline V CDR1 and CDR2: SGHRS, YFSETQ. The CDR3 covers 12 residues. The V end was cut by 7 bases, the J end by 3 bases, with 10 bases between. CDR3 sequence reads: CASGVEYTEAFF. DNA of the CDR3: TGCGCCAGCGGAGTGGAGTACACTGAAGCTTTCTTT.

CDR3 loop: CAWGQDYGYTF. In DNA form, the CDR3 reads TGTGCCTGGGGACAGGACTATGGCTACACCTTC. V usage is TRBV30 and J usage is TRBJ1-2, with 7 positions matching TRBD1. V trimming: 5 bases; J trimming: 3 bases; junction bases outside the gene matches: 0. CDR3 length: 11 amino acids. Germline CDR1 and CDR2: GTSNPN and SVGIG (reference sequence).

This chain connects TRBV7-8 to TRBJ1-6, with TRBD1 matching over 8 bases. J was trimmed by 9 bases and V by 4 bases; bases with no gene match: 8. CDR3 length: 15 residues. The germline gives CDR1 SGHVS, CDR2 FQNEAQ. The CDR3 loop is CASSSRAGGGSPLHF. As DNA, the CDR3 is TGTGCCAGCAGCTCGAGGGCAGGGGGCGGTTCACCCCTCCACTTT.

This chain uses TRBV27 with TRBJ1-1; D unresolved. This CDR3 region has 14 residues. Looked up from germline, CDR1 is MNHEY and CDR2 is SMNVEV (reference sequence). Trimming pared 4 bases from V and 0 bases from J, leaving 9 bases between. The CDR3 sequence is CASSSVSMNTEAFF. CDR3 nucleotide sequence: TGTGCCAGCAGTTCGGTTAGCATGAACACTGAAGCTTTCTTT.

This clone was recorded a few times. The chain recombines TRBV19 with TRBJ2-1, with 15 bases aligning to TRBD2. The CDR3 extends over 19 amino acids. V was pared by 5 bases and J by 6 bases, with 14 bases of the junction left unmatched. Germline V CDR1 and CDR2: LNHDA, SQIVND (reference sequence). This CDR3 is CASSLAQGLAGGPSNEQFF. For the CDR3, the DNA is TGTGCCAGTAGTTTAGCCCAAGGACTAGCGGGAGGGCCGAGCAATGAGCAGTTCTTC.

The chain combines TRBV19 with TRBJ2-7; 7 nucleotides align to TRBD2. This CDR3 is built from 13 residues. Germline CDR1 reads LNHDA; CDR2 reads SQIVND (reference sequence). Losses at the gene ends were 6 bases for V and 7 bases for J; bases not matched to a gene: 9. CDR3 residues: CASSTHVAGEQYF. In DNA, the CDR3 is TGTGCCAGTAGCACCCACGTAGCGGGTGAGCAGTACTTC.

V is TRBV28 and J is TRBJ2-2; 14 nucleotides align to TRBD2. Germline CDR1 reads MDHEN; CDR2 reads SYDVKM. J lost 1 base, V lost 10 bases, and 5 bases had no gene match. The CDR3 covers 16 residues. CDR3 sequence: CATKTSGRGNTGELFF. CDR3 nucleotides: TGTGCCACCAAGACTAGCGGGAGGGGGAACACCGGGGAGCTGTTTTTT.

This clone was picked up one time. The chain joins TRBV7-8 to TRBJ2-7, with 8 nucleotides matching TRBD1. Per germline, CDR1 SGHVS and CDR2 FQNEAQ. This CDR3 has 15 residues. V trimming: 7 bases; J trimming: 7 bases; junction bases outside the gene matches: 15. The CDR3 nucleotides are TGTGCCAGCACGGTAACAGGGGGGACCACGGGGGAGCAGTACTTC. This encodes CASTVTGGTTGEQYF. The full variable domain, with the rest looked up from reference TRBV7-8 and TRBJ2-7, is GAGVSQSPRYKVAKRGQDVALRCDPISGHVSLFWYQQALGQGPEFLTYFQNEAQLDKSGLPSDRFFAERPEGSVSTLKIQRTQQEDSAVYLCASTVTGGTTGEQYFGPGTRLTVT.

This clone was picked up a small number of times. The gene calls are TRBV7-6 and TRBJ2-5, with TRBD2 matching over 12 bases. Germline CDR1 reads SGHVS; CDR2 reads FNYEAQ. V was clipped by 5 bases and J by 6 bases; unmatched bases: 7. This CDR3 is built from 15 residues. The CDR3 sequence: CASSTWTSGIKTQYF. The CDR3 DNA reads TGTGCCAGCAGCACATGGACTAGCGGGATCAAGACCCAGTACTTC.

The chain recombines TRBV11-2 with TRBJ2-7; the D is unclear. Germline CDR1 reads SGHAT; CDR2 reads FQNNGV. Trimming took 4 bases from V and 4 from J, leaving 5 bases between them. The CDR3 is 11 residues long. Written as DNA, the CDR3 is TGTGCCAGCAGCTCCGTATACGAGCAGTACTTC. Translation: CASSSVYEQYF.